Listed below are T cell receptor beta chains from one sample, sequenced in a study of T-cell memory formation after mild COVID-19. TCRdb called the 5' RACE reads again in MiXCR, with one record for every CDR3 protein. The sample lists about 470,000 distinct CDR3 sequences; roughly 25% were seen once. Sequenced input: PBMCs or a T cell subset sorted from them (not recorded which). These receptors were collected from an adult woman who had mild COVID-19 (a few samples of this study predate the infection). Cell type and time point are not known. CDR3s include the opening cysteine and the closing phenylalanine or tryptophan. D genes are given only for firm matches. Clone size appears in some rows only: once, few, many, or a class for an expanded clone.

v_gene	len	j_gene	d_gene	abundance	CDR3aa	CDR3nt
TRBV2	15	TRBJ1-6	TRBD1	many	CASNQGGNLGSPLHF	TGTGCCAGCAACCAGGGGGGGAACCTAGGTTCACCCCTCCACTTT
TRBV25-1	15	TRBJ2-2	NA	NA	CASSVLEGGTGELFF	TGTGCCAGCAGTGTCCTAGAAGGTGGCACCGGGGAGCTGTTTTTT
TRBV7-9	15	TRBJ2-6	NA	NA	CASSLAIPGANVLTF	TGTGCCAGCAGCTTAGCTATCCCTGGGGCCAACGTCCTGACTTTC
TRBV10-3	18	TRBJ2-5	TRBD1	few	CAISESPGGQGLQETQYF	TGTGCCATCAGTGAGTCTCCTGGGGGACAGGGGCTTCAAGAGACCCAGTACTTC
TRBV12-3/TRBV12-4	20	TRBJ2-5	TRBD2	NA	CASSLALTPGTSGFRETQYF	TGTGCCAGCAGTTTAGCCCTGACTCCCGGGACTAGCGGGTTTAGAGAGACCCAGTACTTC
TRBV29-1	15	TRBJ2-3	TRBD2	few	CSVDRSGRGTDTQYF	TGCAGCGTTGACCGTAGCGGGAGAGGAACAGATACGCAGTATTTT
TRBV4-3	16	TRBJ1-1	NA	few	CASSQALTWANTEAFF	TGCGCCAGCAGCCAAGCCCTAACCTGGGCGAACACTGAAGCTTTCTTT
TRBV27	15	TRBJ1-1	NA	few	CASSLQGTGNTEAFF	TGTGCCAGCAGTTTACAGGGGACGGGGAACACTGAAGCTTTCTTT
TRBV4-2	17	TRBJ2-7	NA	NA	CASSQDSTGKGLYEQYF	TGTGCCAGCAGCCAAGACAGTACGGGAAAAGGTCTCTACGAGCAGTACTTC
TRBV12-3/TRBV12-4	14	TRBJ1-1	NA	few	CASSPRFRNTEAFF	TGTGCCAGCAGTCCGAGATTCAGGAACACTGAAGCTTTCTTT
TRBV3-1	13	TRBJ2-7	NA	few	CASSQVGYYEQYF	TGTGCCAGCAGCCAAGTCGGCTACTACGAGCAGTACTTC
TRBV5-1	14	TRBJ2-7	NA	NA	CASSLTGRVYEQYF	TGCGCCAGCAGCTTGACAGGGAGAGTCTACGAGCAGTACTTC
TRBV24-1	14	TRBJ1-5	NA	NA	CATSDLPDPRPQHF	TGTGCCACCAGTGATTTGCCGGACCCACGGCCCCAGCATTTT
TRBV7-3	14	TRBJ1-1	NA	NA	CASSSQGLDTEAFF	TGTGCCAGCAGCTCTCAGGGGCTCGACACTGAAGCTTTCTTT
TRBV10-3	15	TRBJ2-7	NA	few	CAIGDRGRSSYEQYF	TGTGCCATCGGGGATCGGGGCCGGAGCTCCTACGAGCAGTACTTC
TRBV4-3	16	TRBJ2-2	NA	NA	CASSQASGGSTGELFF	TGCGCCAGCAGCCAGGCCTCTGGCGGCTCTACCGGGGAGCTGTTTTTT
TRBV7-9	15	TRBJ2-1	NA	few	CASSLRSGAYNEQFF	TGTGCCAGCAGCTTAAGGTCAGGAGCCTACAATGAGCAGTTCTTC
TRBV29-1	14	TRBJ2-3	NA	NA	CSVASPTGTDTQYF	TGCAGCGTTGCCAGTCCGACAGGCACAGATACGCAGTATTTT